This T cell receptor (beta chain) was identified in a study of OX40 agonist ivuxolimab in advanced cancers. Overall study context: Participants could have had prior anti-PD-1, anti-PD-L1 or anti-CTLA-4 therapy, and less than 45% had some. Regarding the study as a whole: It was not determined which antigens were specifically recognized by the peripheral T cells that had undergone clonal expansion.

Assay used: immunoSEQ multiplex PCR; TCRdb lists only in-frame clones, some missing. Among 67,000 or so clones listed, 70% to 90% were seen once. Sampling of blood occurred at baseline, cycle 4 day 1, and cycle 7 day 1. For this clone: Its specificity is not known.

The sequenced sample was CD4+ or CD8+ T cells sorted from blood, obtained in a trial of the OX40 agonist ivuxolimab. The TCR originated in an adult with an advanced solid tumor such as melanoma, head and neck, liver or kidney cancer.

This CDR3 is CASSGQGQTYEQYF. CDR3 coding DNA: TGTGCCAGCAGCGGCCAAGGACAGACCTACGAGCAGTACTTC. This chain uses TRBV2 with TRBJ2-7; maybe TRBD1 (6 bases). The CDR3 contains 14 residues. With 6 bases removed from V and 2 bases from J, the gap between germline ends came to 14 bases. Germline lookup yields CDR1 SNHLY and CDR2 FYNNEI.